Below are 27 T cell receptor beta chains sequenced from a single sample in a study of post-analysis software for immune sequencing data. Libraries were made from TCR beta cDNA, and they carried unique molecular identifiers. TCRdb analysed the PCR reads with MiXCR anew, one entry per CDR3 protein. The sample contains 150,000 to 200,000 distinct CDR3 sequences, 36% of which appear only once. The sequenced sample was blood, obtained after autologous hematopoietic stem cell transplantation. All receptors come from a girl aged 10-17 years with multiple sclerosis.

This clonotype was seen just once. This chain joins TRBV6-5 and TRBJ1-4; no clear D gene. Trimming took 4 bases from V and 6 from J, leaving 12 bases between them. There are 14 residues in the CDR3. Per germline, CDR1 MNHEY and CDR2 SVGAGI. The CDR3 DNA reads TGTGCCAGCAGTTTCCAGTTCTCTGATGAAAAACTGTTTTTT. Amino acids: CASSFQFSDEKLFF.

The J gene is TRBJ2-1, the V gene TRBV28; D remains unclear. Per germline, CDR1 MDHEN and CDR2 SYDVKM. V shed 5 bases and J shed 7 bases, with 9 bases lying between them. The length of the CDR3 is 12 residues. The CDR3 sequence is CASSPILNEQFF. As DNA, the CDR3 is TGTGCCAGCAGTCCCATCCTGAATGAGCAGTTCTTC.

This chain connects TRBV11-3 to TRBJ2-7; D may be TRBD2 (6 bases). Germline loops: CDR1 SGHNT, CDR2 YENEEA. There are 14 residues in the CDR3. The V end was cut by 5 bases, the J end by 0 bases, with 11 bases between. CDR3 sequence reads: CASSRKAGSYEQYF. The CDR3 DNA reads as TGTGCCAGCAGCCGAAAAGCGGGCTCCTACGAGCAGTACTTC.

The V gene is TRBV10-3, the J gene TRBJ2-5, with TRBD1 as a possible D gene (6 bases). CDR1 is ENHRY, CDR2 SYGVKD, per germline. This CDR3 has 15 residues. The V end was cut by 10 bases, the J end by 2 bases, with 20 bases between. The CDR3 reads CATRRTGTSQETQYF. CDR3 sequence (DNA): TGTGCCACCCGAAGGACCGGGACATCACAAGAGACCCAGTACTTC.

This clonotype has a count of ten or more. The chain employs TRBV20-1 and TRBJ2-1; D tentatively reads TRBD1 or TRBD2 (5 bases each). Trimming took off 3 bases at V and 3 bases at J, with 15 bases between the two ends. This CDR3 comprises 15 residues. CDR1 DFQATT and CDR2 SNEGSKA come from the germline V gene (reference sequence). The CDR3 bases are TGCAGTGCTAGTAACGGGGACCCCGTCTACAATGAGCAGTTCTTC. It encodes CSASNGDPVYNEQFF.

This clonotype turned up a few times. The CDR3 is CATGLDEQYF. The DNA of the CDR3 is TGTGCCACCGGACTTGACGAGCAGTACTTC. The genes are TRBV11-2 and TRBJ2-5; perhaps TRBD2 as D (5 bases). The end of the DNA aligns better with TRBJ2-7, so the J call may be wrong. Germline CDR1 reads SGHAT; CDR2 reads FQNNGV. The CDR3 totals 10 residues.

The V and J genes are TRBV6-5 and TRBJ2-2; unclear D gene. The V and J ends lost 3 bases and 4 bases respectively, with 9 bases between them. Germline values: CDR1 MNHEY, CDR2 SVGAGI. The CDR3 contains 14 residues. This CDR3 reads CASSYKWSTGELFF. The CDR3 nucleotides read TGTGCCAGCAGTTATAAGTGGTCCACCGGGGAGCTGTTTTTT.

The rearrangement uses TRBV15 and TRBJ1-2, with D perhaps matching TRBD1 (5 bases). Germline V gene data show CDR1 as LNHNV and CDR2 as YYDKDF (reference sequence). V gave up 0 bases and J gave up 5 bases, with 10 bases separating them. The CDR3 totals 14 residues. The CDR3 here is CATSRDGGTYGYTF. DNA for the CDR3: TGTGCCACCAGCAGAGATGGAGGGACTTATGGCTACACCTTC.

By share, this clonotype counts as medium-sized. This chain joins TRBV12-3 or TRBV12-4 and TRBJ2-7; 11 bases line up with TRBD2. The CDR3 length is 14 residues. Unmatched junction bases numbered 0, after V lost 3 bases and J lost 2 bases. This CDR3 is CASSLTSGTYEQYF. The CDR3 region has the DNA TGTGCCAGCAGTTTGACTAGCGGGACCTACGAGCAGTACTTC.

Worth noting for this clonotype: This clone may be a read error of a much larger clone one base away. The rearrangement links TRBV29-1 to TRBJ2-7; the D is unclear. V lost 4 bases and J lost 7, with 26 bases in between. Per the germline V gene, CDR1 is SQVTM and CDR2 is ANQGSEA. The CDR3 is 16 amino acids. For the CDR3, the DNA is TGCAGCGTTGTGGAGCCACTCGCCGCTGAATACAATGAGCAGTACTTC. This encodes CSVVEPLAAEYNEQYF.

This clonotype was counted only a few times. The V gene is TRBV27, the J gene TRBJ2-4, with TRBD2 matching over 8 bases. The DNA end is more similar to TRBJ2-5, so the J call may be wrong. This CDR3 region has 15 residues. The germline V gene has CDR1 MNHEY and CDR2 SMNVEV (reference sequence). The CDR3 sequence is CASSFDGRERETQYF. The CDR3 region has the DNA TGTGCCAGCAGTTTCGACGGGAGGGAGCGGGAGACCCAGTACTTC.

This clonotype was found a few times. This chain joins TRBV20-1 and TRBJ2-2, with a tentative D call TRBD2 (5 bases). Trimming shortened V by 6 bases and J by 4 bases, and 9 bases separated the two germline ends. Germline V gene data show CDR1 as DFQATT and CDR2 as SNEGSKA (reference sequence). The CDR3 is 12 amino acids. CDR3 bases: TGCAGTGCAAGCGGTCCCACCGGGGAGCTGTTTTTT. Protein sequence: CSASGPTGELFF.

CDR3 amino acids: CSAHPAGTYQETQYF. In DNA form, the CDR3 reads TGCAGTGCTCACCCGGCAGGCACGTACCAAGAGACCCAGTACTTC. The gene calls are TRBV20-1 and TRBJ2-5; D not certain. The length of the CDR3 is 15 residues. V lost 5 bases, J lost 0 bases, and 16 bases lay in between. Germline CDR1 DFQATT, CDR2 SNEGSKA (reference sequence).

The chain couples TRBV5-1 to TRBJ2-4; D is ambiguous. The CDR3 runs to 17 residues. Germline V gives CDR1 SGHRS, CDR2 YFSETQ. V lost 3 bases, J lost 13 bases, and 29 bases lay in between. The CDR3 DNA follows: TGCGCCAGCAGCTACGACGGATTCCTTAACTCCTACGGAGAGCAGTACTTC. Its translation: CASSYDGFLNSYGEQYF. The whole variable domain, remainder taken from reference TRBV5-1 and TRBJ2-4, is KAGVTQTPRYLIKTRGQQVTLSCSPISGHRSVSWYQQTPGQGLQFLFEYFSETQRNKGNFPGRFSGRQFSNSRSEMNVSTLELGDSALYLCASSYDGFLNSYGEQYFGAGTRLSVL.

The V gene is TRBV27, the J gene TRBJ1-1, with D unclear. Trimming removed 7 bases at V and 0 bases at J, with 9 bases between. CDR1 is MNHEY and CDR2 is SMNVEV in the germline V gene (reference sequence). This CDR3 is 13 amino acids long. The CDR3 DNA reads as TGTGCCAGCAAACCGGGGTTGAACACTGAAGCTTTCTTT. Translation: CASKPGLNTEAFF.

The chain joins TRBV10-2 to TRBJ2-7; D possibly corresponds to TRBD2 (5 bases). V dropped 3 bases and J dropped 12 bases, with 24 bases sitting between them. CDR3 length equals 15 residues. From germline, CDR1 is WSHSY and CDR2 SAAADI. Here the CDR3 DNA reads TGCGCCAGCAGTGACCTGACGCGGGCTGGGGAGACCCGGTACTTC. Amino acid sequence: CASSDLTRAGETRYF.

The chain combines TRBV12-3 or TRBV12-4 with TRBJ2-1; D ambiguous. Trimming took off 8 bases at V and 6 bases at J, with 8 bases between the two ends. CDR3 length equals 11 residues. The CDR3 spells CASSPRNEQFF. The CDR3 region has the DNA TGTGCCAGCTCCCCCCGCAATGAGCAGTTCTTC.

V gene TRBV20-1 combines with J gene TRBJ1-1; D is undetermined. The CDR3 runs 16 residues. Per germline, CDR1 DFQATT and CDR2 SNEGSKA (reference sequence). Trimming stripped 0 bases from V and 3 bases from J, with 17 bases between. The CDR3 nucleotides read TGCAGTGCTAGAGATCAGGACCGTGGAGAGGACACTGAAGCTTTCTTT. This encodes CSARDQDRGEDTEAFF.

The CDR3 protein is CSVSYNEQFF. The CDR3, as DNA: TGCAGCGTTTCGTACAATGAGCAGTTCTTC. The chain uses TRBV29-1 and TRBJ2-1; D remains ambiguous. Between the trimmed V and J ends, which lost 5 bases and 4 bases, there was a span of 3 bases. Germline CDR1 SQVTM, CDR2 ANQGSEA. CDR3 length: 10 amino acids.

The chain uses TRBV7-9 and TRBJ1-1, with 8 bases fitting TRBD1. This CDR3 region has 17 residues. Looked up from germline, CDR1 is SEHNR and CDR2 is FQNEAQ (reference sequence). Losses at the gene ends were 3 bases for V and 3 bases for J; bases not matched to a gene: 12. CDR3 in amino acids: CASSFGQGPLSDTEAFF. In DNA, the CDR3 is TGTGCCAGCAGCTTCGGACAGGGTCCGTTGTCGGACACTGAAGCTTTCTTT.

This sequence joins TRBV7-8 and TRBJ1-5; D may be TRBD1 (5 bases). Germline CDR1 SGHVS, CDR2 FQNEAQ. Trimming stripped 1 base from V and 3 bases from J, with 7 bases between. This CDR3 contains 14 residues. CDR3 sequence: CASSLGGYNQPQHF. DNA for the CDR3: TGTGCCAGCAGCTTAGGGGGGTACAATCAGCCCCAGCATTTT. The full variable domain, with the rest looked up from reference TRBV7-8 and TRBJ1-5, is GAGVSQSPRYKVAKRGQDVALRCDPISGHVSLFWYQQALGQGPEFLTYFQNEAQLDKSGLPSDRFFAERPEGSVSTLKIQRTQQEDSAVYLCASSLGGYNQPQHFGDGTRLSIL.

The genes are TRBV12-3 or TRBV12-4 and TRBJ2-3; the D gene is possibly TRBD2 (6 bases). The CDR3 consists of 14 residues. Trimming took 5 bases from V and 5 from J, leaving 14 bases between them. This CDR3 is CASSRAGPLDTQYF. The CDR3 DNA is TGTGCCAGCAGTCGAGCGGGTCCCCTAGATACGCAGTATTTT.

This clonotype was counted a few times. This rearrangement joins TRBV9 to TRBJ1-2; D not certain. V lost 3 bases to trimming and J lost 4 bases, with 16 bases between them. This CDR3 spans 15 amino acids. Germline V lookup: CDR1 SGDLS, CDR2 YYNGEE. The CDR3, as DNA: TGTGCCAGCAGCGCGTCCACTGGACGTTCCTATGGCTACACCTTC. The encoded protein is CASSASTGRSYGYTF.

There are a few counts of this clonotype. This sequence joins TRBV6-5 and TRBJ1-2; D uncertain. V lost 6 bases and J lost 2, with 13 bases in between. Looked up from germline, CDR1 is MNHEY and CDR2 is SVGAGI. This CDR3 comprises 14 residues. The CDR3 region is CASSPSWVNYGYTF. In DNA form, the CDR3 reads TGTGCCAGCAGCCCCAGTTGGGTGAACTATGGCTACACCTTC.

J is TRBJ2-1 and V is TRBV10-3; a possible D gene is TRBD2 (6 bases). The germline V gene encodes CDR1 ENHRY and CDR2 SYGVKD. The V end lost 3 bases, the J end lost 6 bases, and 15 bases lay between the germline ends. The CDR3 has 15 residues. CDR3 DNA: TGTGCCATCAGTGACCTCCGACTAGGTCTCAATGAGCAGTTCTTC. Translated: CAISDLRLGLNEQFF.

This clonotype was seen just once. The rearrangement joins TRBV20-1 to TRBJ2-1; 8 nucleotides agree with TRBD2. V lost 6 bases and J lost 2; bases outside the gene matches: 12. The CDR3 extends over 16 amino acids. Germline assignment: CDR1 DFQATT and CDR2 SNEGSKA (reference sequence). CDR3 in DNA: TGCAGTGCGCCCCCGGGACGAGCGGGAGCCTACAATGAGCAGTTCTTC. Protein sequence: CSAPPGRAGAYNEQFF.

This clonotype was found a few times. This rearrangement joins TRBV24-1 to TRBJ2-1, with a tentative D call TRBD1 (5 bases). Germline V CDR1 and CDR2: KGHDR, SFDVKD. The CDR3 runs to 18 residues. V was cut by 4 bases and J by 0 bases, with 18 bases left in between. The CDR3 DNA reads as TGTGCCACCAGTGACCGCCCTGGGGCGCCGAGCTCCTACAATGAGCAGTTCTTC. It yields the protein CATSDRPGAPSSYNEQFF.